A selection of T cell receptor beta chains follows, all from one sample in a study of shared clonotypes between healthy human individuals. TCRdb's table, derived via immunoSEQ multiplex PCR, lists solely in-frame clones and lacks some. In the table there are 90,000 to 120,000 clones, approximately 65% of which are singletons. Source material: memory CD8+ T cells sorted from blood. The source is a young woman in good health. Each CDR3 is given with its conserved first and last residue. A D gene is named only where the DNA matches it firmly. Size values are once, few and many counts, or a class for expanded clones, and some rows have none.

v_call	d_call	j_call	clone_size	cdr3_nt	cdr3_aa
TRBV25-1	NA	TRBJ2-7	many	TGTGCCAGCATCGGGCACGACCCCTACGAGCAGTACTTC	CASIGHDPYEQYF
TRBV13	NA	TRBJ2-1	NA	TGTGCCAGCACCCTTGTGGATGAGCAGTTCTTC	CASTLVDEQFF
TRBV6-6	NA	TRBJ2-3	few	TGTGCCAGCAGTTACGGACGGTTGACAGATACGCAGTATTTT	CASSYGRLTDTQYF
TRBV28	NA	TRBJ1-2	NA	TGTGCCAGCAGTTTATCTTCCGGCACATGGAACAGGATACTCAATGGCTACACCTTC	CASSLSSGTWNRILNGYTF
TRBV28	TRBD2	TRBJ2-2	NA	TGTGCCAATAGCGGGAGCTTTGGCGGGGAGCTGTTTTTT	CANSGSFGGELFF
TRBV6-1	NA	TRBJ2-7	NA	TGTGCCAGCAGTGCCCAGATGAGCTCCTACGAGCAGTACTTC	CASSAQMSSYEQYF
TRBV7-9	NA	TRBJ2-1	NA	TGTGCCAGCAGCAGCCCCGGGGCTCCTTACAATGAGCAGTTCTTC	CASSSPGAPYNEQFF
TRBV11-2	NA	TRBJ2-5	NA	TGTGCCAGCAGCTTTGGGGGGGGCGGAGAGACCCAGTACTTC	CASSFGGGGETQYF
TRBV28	NA	TRBJ2-5	NA	TGTGCCAGCAGTGGGTTGTCGGGGCAAGAGACCCAGTACTTC	CASSGLSGQETQYF
TRBV2	NA	TRBJ2-4	NA	TGTGCCAGCGGGGGGGACAGAGAAAACATTCAGTACTTC	CASGGDRENIQYF
TRBV14	TRBD1	TRBJ2-7	NA	TGTGCCAGCAGCGAACAGGGGGCGGGCGAGCAGTACTTC	CASSEQGAGEQYF
TRBV6-1	TRBD1	TRBJ1-6	once	TGTGCCAGCAGTGAAGGGACAGGGAATTCACCCCTCCACTTT	CASSEGTGNSPLHF
TRBV19	NA	TRBJ1-4	NA	TGTGCCAGTAGTGGGGGACACGCAACTAATGAAAAACTGTTTTTT	CASSGGHATNEKLFF
TRBV4-1	TRBD1	TRBJ1-1	NA	TGCGCCAGCAGCCAAGACCCCCGGGACAGGGGGGCAATCACTGAAGCTTTCTTT	CASSQDPRDRGAITEAFF
TRBV7-2	TRBD1	TRBJ1-2	NA	TGTGCCAGCAGCTTATCTGAGGGACAGGGTTTTGGCTACACCTTC	CASSLSEGQGFGYTF
TRBV5-1	TRBD2	TRBJ2-1	NA	TGCGCCAGCAGCTTGGAAGCTAGCGGGTCCTCCTACAATGAGCAGTTCTTC	CASSLEASGSSYNEQFF
TRBV25-1	NA	TRBJ1-5	NA	TGTGCCAGCAGTGAATATGGGGGACAGCCCCAGCATTTT	CASSEYGGQPQHF
TRBV7-9	NA	TRBJ2-7	NA	TGTGCCAGCAGCTCGGAGACGGCAAGAGACCACTACGAGCAGTACTTC	CASSSETARDHYEQYF
TRBV5-5	NA	TRBJ2-7	NA	TGTGCCAGCAGCTTGGCCGGTGGGACCACCTACGAGCAGTACTTC	CASSLAGGTTYEQYF
TRBV19	NA	TRBJ2-1	few	TGTGCCAGTAGTCTTTCGGACTTGCGCGGGGTTGAGCAGTTCTTC	CASSLSDLRGVEQFF
TRBV9	NA	TRBJ2-3	many	TGTGCCAGCAGCGTAGACGGAGATACGCAGTATTTT	CASSVDGDTQYF
TRBV11-3	NA	TRBJ1-1	many	TGTGCCAGCAGCTCCCTATTGTCTCGGAACACTGAAGCTTTCTTT	CASSSLLSRNTEAFF
TRBV6-1	TRBD1	TRBJ2-7	NA	TGTGCCAGCAGGTTGACAGGGGAAAGCTACGAGCAGTACTTC	CASRLTGESYEQYF
TRBV11-1	TRBD2	TRBJ2-1	NA	TGTGCCAGCAGCTTTGTAGCGGGAGACAATGAGCAGTTCTTC	CASSFVAGDNEQFF
TRBV6-4	TRBD2	TRBJ2-1	NA	TGTGCCAGCAGTGACGTCGGTACTAGCGACCACAATGAGCAGTTCTTC	CASSDVGTSDHNEQFF
TRBV19	TRBD2	TRBJ2-7	NA	TGTGCCAGTAGTATCGAGAGCGGGAGGACCTACGAGCAGTACTTC	CASSIESGRTYEQYF